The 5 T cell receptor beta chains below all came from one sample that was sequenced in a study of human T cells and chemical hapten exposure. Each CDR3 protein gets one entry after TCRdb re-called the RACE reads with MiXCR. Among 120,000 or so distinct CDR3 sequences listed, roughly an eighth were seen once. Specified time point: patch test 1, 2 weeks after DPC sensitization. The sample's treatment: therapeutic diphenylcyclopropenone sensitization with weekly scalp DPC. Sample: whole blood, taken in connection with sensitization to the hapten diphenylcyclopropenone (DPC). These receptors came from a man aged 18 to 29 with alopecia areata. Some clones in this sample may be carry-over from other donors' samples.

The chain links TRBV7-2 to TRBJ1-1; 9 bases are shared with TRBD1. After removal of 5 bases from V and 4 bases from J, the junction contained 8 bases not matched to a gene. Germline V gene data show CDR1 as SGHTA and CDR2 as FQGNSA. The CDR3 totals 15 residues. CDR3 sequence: CASSQQGALGTEAFF. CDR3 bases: TGTGCCAGCAGCCAACAGGGGGCGCTTGGCACTGAAGCTTTCTTT.

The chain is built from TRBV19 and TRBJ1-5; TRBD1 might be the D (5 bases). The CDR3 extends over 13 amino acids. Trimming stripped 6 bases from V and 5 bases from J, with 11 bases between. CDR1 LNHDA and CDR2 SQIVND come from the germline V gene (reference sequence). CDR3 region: CASSYRTHQPQHF. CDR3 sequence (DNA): TGTGCCAGTAGCTACAGGACGCATCAGCCCCAGCATTTT.

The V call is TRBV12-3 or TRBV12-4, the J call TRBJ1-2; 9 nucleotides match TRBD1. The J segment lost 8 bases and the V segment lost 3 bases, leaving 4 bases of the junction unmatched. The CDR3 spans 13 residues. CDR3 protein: CASSFGTGQGYTF. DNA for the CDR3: TGTGCCAGCAGTTTTGGGACAGGGCAGGGCTACACCTTC.

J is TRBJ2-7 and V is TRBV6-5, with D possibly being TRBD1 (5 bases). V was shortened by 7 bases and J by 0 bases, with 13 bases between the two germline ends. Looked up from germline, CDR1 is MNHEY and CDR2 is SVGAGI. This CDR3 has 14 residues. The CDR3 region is CASTFGRASYEQYV. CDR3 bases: TGTGCCAGCACCTTTGGCAGGGCCTCCTACGAGCAGTACGTC.

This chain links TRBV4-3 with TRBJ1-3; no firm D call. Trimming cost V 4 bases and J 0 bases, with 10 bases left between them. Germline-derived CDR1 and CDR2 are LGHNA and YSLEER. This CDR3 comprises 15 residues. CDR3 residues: CASSLVVGSGNTIYF. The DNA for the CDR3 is TGCGCCAGCAGCCTTGTGGTCGGCTCTGGAAACACCATATATTTT.